This TCR beta chain was sequenced in a study of blood T cell repertoires in COVID-19. In the study overall: The study drew acute and convalescent COVID-19 samples from the United States, Italy and Spain. PBMCs, B-cell-depleted T cells, or T cells were the source of the cDNA or gDNA that made up the material.

The V and J ends lost 8 bases and 1 base respectively, with 11 bases between them. CDR3 length: 13 residues. CDR1 SEHNR and CDR2 FQNEAQ come from the germline V gene (reference sequence). Assay used: immunoSEQ multiplex PCR; TCRdb lists only in-frame clones, some missing. The sample gives more than 65,000 clones, about 83% of which show up once; roughly 5% is in the top ten. The rearrangement uses TRBV7-9 and TRBJ1-1, with no clear D. The TCR was taken from a man aged 50 or older with active COVID-19. Sequencing was carried out using peripheral blood. CDR3 in amino acids: CASHLTQNTEAFF. The DNA of the CDR3 is TGTGCCAGCCACCTAACTCAGAACACTGAAGCTTTCTTT.